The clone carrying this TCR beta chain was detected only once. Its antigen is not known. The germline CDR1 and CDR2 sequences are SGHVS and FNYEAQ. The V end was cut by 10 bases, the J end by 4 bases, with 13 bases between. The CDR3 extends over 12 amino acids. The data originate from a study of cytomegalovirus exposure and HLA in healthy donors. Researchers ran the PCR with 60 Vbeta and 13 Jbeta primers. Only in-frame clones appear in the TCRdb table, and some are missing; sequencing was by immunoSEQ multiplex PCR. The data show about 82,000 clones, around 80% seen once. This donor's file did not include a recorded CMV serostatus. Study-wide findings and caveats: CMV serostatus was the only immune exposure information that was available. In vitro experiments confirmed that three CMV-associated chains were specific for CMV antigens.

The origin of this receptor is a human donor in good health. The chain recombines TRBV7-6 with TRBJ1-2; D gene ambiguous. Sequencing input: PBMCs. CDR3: CATSAGGYGYTF. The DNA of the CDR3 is TGTGCCACTTCTGCTGGAGGCTATGGCTACACCTTC. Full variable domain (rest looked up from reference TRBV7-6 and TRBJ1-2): GAGVSQSPRYKVTKRGQDVALRCDPISGHVSLYWYRQALGQGPEFLTYFNYEAQQDKSGLPNDRFSAERPEGSISTLTIQRTEQRDSAMYRCATSAGGYGYTFGSGTRLTVV.